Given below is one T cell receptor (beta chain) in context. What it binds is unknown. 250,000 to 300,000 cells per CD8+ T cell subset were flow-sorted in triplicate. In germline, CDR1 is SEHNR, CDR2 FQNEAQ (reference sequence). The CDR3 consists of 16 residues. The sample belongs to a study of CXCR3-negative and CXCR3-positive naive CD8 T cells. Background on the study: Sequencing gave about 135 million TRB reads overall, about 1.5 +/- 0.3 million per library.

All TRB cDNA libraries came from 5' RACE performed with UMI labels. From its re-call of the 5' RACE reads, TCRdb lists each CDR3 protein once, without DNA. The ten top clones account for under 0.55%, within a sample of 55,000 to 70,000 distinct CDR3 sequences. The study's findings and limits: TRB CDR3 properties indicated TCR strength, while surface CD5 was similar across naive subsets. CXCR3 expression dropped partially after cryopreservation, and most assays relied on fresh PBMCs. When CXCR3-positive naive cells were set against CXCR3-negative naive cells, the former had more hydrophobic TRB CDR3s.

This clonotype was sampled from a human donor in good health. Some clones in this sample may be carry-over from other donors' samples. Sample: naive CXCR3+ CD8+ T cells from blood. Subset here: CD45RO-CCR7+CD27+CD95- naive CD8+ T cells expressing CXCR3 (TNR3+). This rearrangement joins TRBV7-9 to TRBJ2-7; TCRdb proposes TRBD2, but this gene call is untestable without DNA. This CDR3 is CASSTSGGAVFYEQYF.